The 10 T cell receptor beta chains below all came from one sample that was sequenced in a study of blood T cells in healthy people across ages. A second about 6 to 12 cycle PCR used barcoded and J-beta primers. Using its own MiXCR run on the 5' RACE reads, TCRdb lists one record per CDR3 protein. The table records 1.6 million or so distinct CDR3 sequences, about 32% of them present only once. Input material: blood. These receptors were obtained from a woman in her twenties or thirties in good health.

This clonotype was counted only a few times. The CDR3 region has the DNA TGTGCCAGCAGAGTACGGGGACAGGGTGTAGAGACCCAGTACTTC. This gives the protein CASRVRGQGVETQYF. The chain recombines TRBV2 with TRBJ2-5, with 9 nucleotides matching TRBD1. Germline V CDR1 and CDR2: SNHLY, FYNNEI. The CDR3 runs 15 residues. Trimming cost V 6 bases and J 4 bases; bases outside gene matches: 9.

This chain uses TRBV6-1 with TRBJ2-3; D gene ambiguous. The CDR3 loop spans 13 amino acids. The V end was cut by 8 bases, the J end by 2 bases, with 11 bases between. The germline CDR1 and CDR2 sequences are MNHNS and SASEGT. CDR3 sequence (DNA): TGTGCCAGCGGGGTAGTAATCACAGATACGCAGTATTTT. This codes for CASGVVITDTQYF.

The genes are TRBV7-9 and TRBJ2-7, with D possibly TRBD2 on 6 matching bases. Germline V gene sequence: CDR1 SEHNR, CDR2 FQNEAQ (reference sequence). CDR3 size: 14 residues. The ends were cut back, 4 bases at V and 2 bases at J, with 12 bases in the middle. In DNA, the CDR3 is TGTGCCAGCAGCTCCTGGGGGGAAACCTACGAGCAGTACTTC. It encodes CASSSWGETYEQYF.

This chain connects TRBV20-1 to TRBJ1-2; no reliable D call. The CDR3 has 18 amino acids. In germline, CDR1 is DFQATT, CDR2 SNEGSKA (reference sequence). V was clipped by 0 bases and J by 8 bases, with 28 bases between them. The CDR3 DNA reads TGCAGTGCTAGAGATAATGGAAGGGCAGAGGGTAGTCCTTGGGGCTACACCTTC. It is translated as CSARDNGRAEGSPWGYTF.

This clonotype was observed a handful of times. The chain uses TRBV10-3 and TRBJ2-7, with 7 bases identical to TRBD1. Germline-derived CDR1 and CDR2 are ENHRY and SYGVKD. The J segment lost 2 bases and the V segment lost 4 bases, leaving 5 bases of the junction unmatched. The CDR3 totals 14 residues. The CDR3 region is CAISAGTETYEQYF. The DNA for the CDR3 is TGTGCCATCAGTGCCGGGACAGAAACCTACGAGCAGTACTTC.

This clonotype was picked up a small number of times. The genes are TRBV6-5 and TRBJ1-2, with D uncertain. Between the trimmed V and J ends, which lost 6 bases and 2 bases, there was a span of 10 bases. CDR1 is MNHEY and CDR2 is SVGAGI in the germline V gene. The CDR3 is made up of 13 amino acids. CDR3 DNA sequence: TGTGCCAGCAGGCGACGGGAAAACTATGGCTACACCTTC. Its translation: CASRRRENYGYTF.

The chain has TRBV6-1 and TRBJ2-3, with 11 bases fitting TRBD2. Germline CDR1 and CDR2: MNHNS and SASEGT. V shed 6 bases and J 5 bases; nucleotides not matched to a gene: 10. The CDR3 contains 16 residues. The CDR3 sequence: CASRPGGTSGRDTQYF. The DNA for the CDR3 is TGTGCCAGCAGGCCTGGGGGGACTAGCGGTAGAGATACGCAGTATTTT.

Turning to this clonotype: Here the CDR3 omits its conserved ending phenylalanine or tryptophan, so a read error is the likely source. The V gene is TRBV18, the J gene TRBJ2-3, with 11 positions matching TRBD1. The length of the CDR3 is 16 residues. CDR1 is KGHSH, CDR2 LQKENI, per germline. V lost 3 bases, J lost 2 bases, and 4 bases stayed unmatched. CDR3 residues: CASSPQDRGHTDTQYV. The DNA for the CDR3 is TGTGCCAGCTCACCCCAGGACAGGGGGCACACAGATACGCAGTATGTT.

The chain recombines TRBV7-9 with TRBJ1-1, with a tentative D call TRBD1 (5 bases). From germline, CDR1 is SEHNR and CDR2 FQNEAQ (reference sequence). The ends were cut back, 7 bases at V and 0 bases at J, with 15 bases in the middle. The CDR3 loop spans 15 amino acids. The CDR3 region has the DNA TGTGCCAGCAACCCCACCGGGGCAGTGAACACTGAAGCTTTCTTT. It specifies CASNPTGAVNTEAFF.

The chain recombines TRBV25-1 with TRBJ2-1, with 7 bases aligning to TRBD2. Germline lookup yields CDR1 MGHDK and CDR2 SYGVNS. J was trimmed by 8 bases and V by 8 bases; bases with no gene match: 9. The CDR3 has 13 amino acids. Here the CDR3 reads CASQLATMDEQFF. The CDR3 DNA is TGTGCCAGCCAACTAGCGACAATGGATGAGCAGTTCTTC. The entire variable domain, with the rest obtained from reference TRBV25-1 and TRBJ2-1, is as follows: EADIYQTPRYLVIGTGKKITLECSQTMGHDKMYWYQQDPGMELHLIHYSYGVNSTEKGDLSSESTVSRIRTEHFPLTLESARPSHTSQYLCASQLATMDEQFFGPGTRLTVL.